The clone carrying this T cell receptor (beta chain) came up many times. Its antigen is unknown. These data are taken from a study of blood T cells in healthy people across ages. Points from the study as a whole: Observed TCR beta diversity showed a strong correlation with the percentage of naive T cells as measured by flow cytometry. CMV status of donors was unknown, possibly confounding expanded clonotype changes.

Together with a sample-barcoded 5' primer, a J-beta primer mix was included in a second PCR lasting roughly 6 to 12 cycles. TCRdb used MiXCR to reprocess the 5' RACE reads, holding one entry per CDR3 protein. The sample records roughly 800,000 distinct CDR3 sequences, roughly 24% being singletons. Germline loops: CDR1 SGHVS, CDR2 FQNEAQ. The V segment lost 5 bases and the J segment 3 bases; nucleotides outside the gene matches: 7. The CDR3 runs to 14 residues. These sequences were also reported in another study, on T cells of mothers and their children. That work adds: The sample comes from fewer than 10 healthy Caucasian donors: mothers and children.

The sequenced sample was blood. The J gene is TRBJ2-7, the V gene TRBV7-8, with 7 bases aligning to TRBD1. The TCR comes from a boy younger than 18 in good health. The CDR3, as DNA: TGTGCCAGCAGCCGACGGGACAGCTTCTACGAGCAGTACTTC. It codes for CASSRRDSFYEQYF.